This T cell receptor (beta chain) appears in the sequencing data of a study of CD8+ T cells in alopecia areata. Across the whole study: Tofacitinib continued for 6 to 18 months and was then withheld for 6 months. Study-level findings and limits: Lesional tissue from the scalp (especially in alopecia totalis/universalis) showed higher clonality than normal scalp. Normal skin's resident alphabeta T cells are also sequenced in scalp samples.

The V gene lost 4 bases and the J gene lost 2 bases, with 8 bases spanning the gap. Germline values: CDR1 SGHAT, CDR2 FQNNGV. CDR3 size: 13 residues. Concerning this clone itself: What it recognizes is unknown.

Sequencing used cDNA as its template, made by extracting RNA and reverse transcribing it. Data came from immunoSEQ multiplex PCR; TCRdb stores just in-frame clones and leaves some out. The repertoire holds 130,000 to 150,000 clones, with 51% as singletons. From alopecia areata patients, lesional scalp punch biopsies and peripheral blood were collected. V is TRBV11-2 and J is TRBJ1-2; tentative D call: TRBD1 (5 bases). The receptor was isolated from a human donor with alopecia areata. The sequencing used CD4+ T cells sorted from blood, collected at week 0. The CDR3 DNA reads as TGTGCCAGCAGCTGGAAGGGGAACTATGGCTACACCTTC. As protein: CASSWKGNYGYTF. Complete variable domain (other parts from reference TRBV11-2 and TRBJ1-2): EAGVAQSPRYKIIEKRQSVAFWCNPISGHATLYWYQQILGQGPKLLIQFQNNGVVDDSQLPKDRFSAERLKGVDSTLKIQPAKLEDSAVYLCASSWKGNYGYTFGSGTRLTVV.